This TCR beta chain originates from a study of shared clonotypes between healthy human individuals. General study results and limits: Researchers found naive subsets generally carried larger estimated richness than memory subsets.

Running of the assay took place at deep level. On sorted subsets, replicate PCRs used 150 to 250 ng DNA, or some 27,000 T cell genomes. Sequencing used immunoSEQ multiplex PCR; TCRdb keeps in-frame clones, though not all of them. This table has about 1.1 million clones, about four fifths appearing once. The germline gives CDR1 KGHSH, CDR2 LQKENI. J lost 8 bases, V lost 2 bases, and 9 bases had no gene match. The CDR3 is 15 residues long. Memory CD4+ cells were the fraction left after CD45RA+ naive selection. Regarding this clone: Its target is unknown.

This TCR was recovered from a man between 18 and 35 years old in good health. Some clones in this sample may be carry-over from other donors' samples. Sequenced sample: memory CD4+ T cells from PBMCs. Subset denoted: CD45RA-negative fraction. V and J are TRBV18 and TRBJ2-1; 7 nucleotides agree with TRBD1. This CDR3 is CASSPGQVVFDEQFF. The CDR3 bases are TGTGCCAGCTCACCAGGACAGGTAGTGTTTGATGAGCAGTTCTTC. Full variable domain (remainder filled in from reference TRBV18 and TRBJ2-1): NAGVMQNPRHLVRRRGQEARLRCSPMKGHSHVYWYRQLPEEGLKFMVYLQKENIIDESGMPKERFSAEFPKEGPSILRIQQVVRGDSAAYFCASSPGQVVFDEQFFGPGTRLTVL.